These 24 T cell receptor beta chains were sequenced from one sample in a study of blood T cell repertoires in COVID-19. Method: immunoSEQ multiplex PCR; TCRdb's copy keeps in-frame clones and lacks some. This table holds just over 150,000 clones, around 89% found once. The source material was peripheral blood. Every receptor here comes from a woman aged 40-49 years with acute or convalescent COVID-19.

This chain uses TRBV12-3 or TRBV12-4 with TRBJ2-7, with D unclear. Trimming left V 2 bases short and J 3 bases short, with 8 bases between. The CDR3 runs to 13 residues. The CDR3 sequence is CASSLNGIYEQYF. The CDR3 DNA follows: TGTGCCAGCAGTTTAAACGGTATCTACGAGCAGTACTTC.

This chain uses TRBV30 with TRBJ2-3; D unresolved. The CDR3 sequence is 11 residues long. Germline CDR1 and CDR2: GTSNPN and SVGIG (reference sequence). V was clipped by 1 base and J by 6 bases, with 5 bases between them. DNA for the CDR3: TGTGCCTGGAGTGGTGGCGATACGCAGTATTTT. This codes for CAWSGGDTQYF.

This clone has a single count. This chain joins TRBV19 and TRBJ2-6; 7 positions agree with TRBD1. There are 15 residues in the CDR3. Germline assignment: CDR1 LNHDA and CDR2 SQIVND (reference sequence). The ends lost 6 bases at V and 4 bases at J; junction bases unmatched: 6. The DNA for the CDR3 is TGTGCCAGTAGGACGACAGGGAGCGGGGCCAACGTCCTGACTTTC. This gives the protein CASRTTGSGANVLTF. Full variable domain (rest looked up from reference TRBV19 and TRBJ2-6): DGGITQSPKYLFRKEGQNVTLSCEQNLNHDAMYWYRQDPGQGLRLIYYSQIVNDFQKGDIAEGYSVSREKKESFPLTVTSAQKNPTAFYLCASRTTGSGANVLTFGAGSRLTVL.

This clone has just one count. The chain employs TRBV19 and TRBJ2-1; TRBD2 aligns across 12 bases. The germline V gene encodes CDR1 LNHDA and CDR2 SQIVND (reference sequence). The CDR3 length is 16 residues. V lost 9 bases, J lost 1 base, and 7 bases stayed unmatched. The CDR3 DNA is TGTGCCAGCCGAACACTAGCGGGAGGTTCCTACAATGAGCAGTTCTTC. This codes for CASRTLAGGSYNEQFF.

For the CDR3, the DNA is TGTGCCAGCAGCTTGGCATCGTTAAAAACATACGAGCAGTACTTC. Translated, it gives CASSLASLKTYEQYF. The chain carries TRBV5-4 and TRBJ2-7; D unclear. The CDR3 sequence is 15 residues long. Germline CDR1 is SGHNT and CDR2 is YYREEE (reference sequence). Trimming removed 0 bases at V and 4 bases at J, with 14 bases between. The entire variable domain, with the rest obtained from reference TRBV5-4 and TRBJ2-7, is as follows: ETGVTQSPTHLIKTRGQQVTLRCSSQSGHNTVSWYQQALGQGPQFIFQYYREEENGRGNFPPRFSGLQFPNYSSELNVNALELDDSALYLCASSLASLKTYEQYFGPGTRLTVT.

This clone came up a few times. This chain links TRBV19 with TRBJ1-5, with a weak D call TRBD1 (5 bases). The V and J ends lost 3 bases and 7 bases respectively, with 16 bases between them. The CDR3 has 15 amino acids. The germline CDR1 and CDR2 sequences are LNHDA and SQIVND (reference sequence). CDR3 amino acids: CASSIAGSGEQPQHF. The CDR3 coding sequence is TGTGCCAGTAGTATCGCAGGGTCCGGCGAACAGCCCCAGCATTTT.

The chain carries TRBV5-1 and TRBJ2-1; maybe TRBD1 (6 bases). CDR3 length: 14 residues. Germline V gene sequence: CDR1 SGHRS, CDR2 YFSETQ. Trimming cost V 4 bases and J 0 bases, with 8 bases left between them. Written as DNA, the CDR3 is TGCGCCAGCAGCACGGACAGCTCCTACAATGAGCAGTTCTTC. It translates to CASSTDSSYNEQFF.

The V and J genes are TRBV5-4 and TRBJ1-1; 9 nucleotides line up with TRBD1. Germline V gives CDR1 SGHNT, CDR2 YYREEE (reference sequence). J lost 3 bases, V lost 2 bases, and 5 bases had no gene match. This CDR3 has 15 residues. The CDR3 sequence: CASSLNRGRYTEAFF. The CDR3 bases are TGTGCCAGCAGCTTAAACAGGGGGCGTTACACTGAAGCTTTCTTT.

This clone was counted a single time. The junction and the germline gene differ at one end; a read error may be behind it. V usage is TRBV7-9 and J usage is TRBJ1-6; 7 nucleotides agree with TRBD1. Germline V CDR1 and CDR2: SEHNR, FQNEAQ (reference sequence). The CDR3 covers 19 residues. CDR3 region: CASSVAGQTVYDGRSPLHF. The CDR3 DNA reads as TGTGCCAGCAGCGTAGCGGGACAGACCGTTTATGACGGGAGATCACCCCTCCACTTT.

This clone was recorded a few times. The chain joins TRBV4-1 to TRBJ1-5, with 8 bases aligning to TRBD1. Germline assignment: CDR1 MGHRA and CDR2 YSYEKL. The CDR3 covers 15 residues. Unmatched junction bases numbered 7, after V lost 5 bases and J lost 4 bases. CDR3 residues: CASSIRQGPNQPQHF. The CDR3 nucleotides read TGCGCCAGCAGCATCCGACAGGGGCCTAATCAGCCCCAGCATTTT.

This chain connects TRBV4-1 to TRBJ2-1; possible D gene TRBD1, 5 bases. Deletions cut 1 base from V and 0 bases from J, with 22 bases between. Germline V CDR1 and CDR2: MGHRA, YSYEKL. The CDR3 extends over 20 amino acids. Here the CDR3 reads CASSQVRAGYPPSSYNEQFF. The CDR3 nucleotides read TGCGCCAGCAGCCAAGTCCGAGCAGGGTACCCTCCAAGCTCCTACAATGAGCAGTTCTTC.

The chain couples TRBV24-1 to TRBJ2-3; 7 bases map to TRBD2. Germline values: CDR1 KGHDR, CDR2 SFDVKD. Germline trimming cut 4 bases from V and 2 bases from J; bases unmatched to any gene: 8. There are 16 residues in the CDR3. In nucleotides, the CDR3 is TGTGCCACCAGTGACGCGGGGGAGAAATCCACAGATACGCAGTATTTT. This encodes CATSDAGEKSTDTQYF.

The J gene is TRBJ1-6, the V gene TRBV19, with D possibly being TRBD1 (6 bases). This CDR3 comprises 16 residues. V gave up 8 bases and J gave up 7 bases, with 21 bases separating them. Germline V lookup: CDR1 LNHDA, CDR2 SQIVND (reference sequence). CDR3: CASRPSAGVRNSPLHF. DNA of the CDR3: TGTGCCAGTCGCCCCTCGGCAGGGGTGAGGAATTCACCCCTCCACTTT.

This rearrangement joins TRBV4-1 to TRBJ2-4; 7 bases line up with TRBD2. Germline V gene sequence: CDR1 MGHRA, CDR2 YSYEKL. The CDR3 is 14 amino acids. V was pared by 5 bases and J by 6 bases, with 7 bases of the junction left unmatched. This CDR3 is CASSSRDYVNIQYF. The CDR3 nucleotides are TGCGCCAGCAGCTCCCGGGACTACGTAAACATTCAGTACTTC.

The gene calls are TRBV24-1 and TRBJ2-5, with D unresolved. V lost 3 bases and J lost 1, with 11 bases in between. Germline assignment: CDR1 KGHDR and CDR2 SFDVKD. The CDR3 totals 15 residues. DNA for the CDR3: TGTGCCACCAGTGATAGCGACGGATTCCAAGAGACCCAGTACTTC. Translating gives CATSDSDGFQETQYF.

V and J are TRBV3-1 (or the pseudogene TRBV3-2) and TRBJ1-2, with TRBD1 matching 8 bases. Germline V lookup: CDR1 LGHDT, CDR2 YNNKEL (reference sequence). CDR3 length: 15 amino acids. V shed 2 bases, J shed 2 bases, and the junction held 4 bases outside the gene matches. CDR3 nucleotide sequence: TGTGCCAGCAGCCAAAATACAGGGGGAAACTATGGCTACACCTTC. It specifies CASSQNTGGNYGYTF.

The V and J genes are TRBV18 and TRBJ1-1; no firm D call. The CDR3 runs to 16 residues. Germline V lookup: CDR1 KGHSH, CDR2 LQKENI. V lost 1 base to trimming and J lost 0 bases, with 12 bases between them. CDR3 sequence (DNA): TGTGCCAGCTCACCACTGAGCGGCAGCCTGAACACTGAAGCTTTCTTT. It translates to CASSPLSGSLNTEAFF.

The CDR3 coding sequence is TGTGCTAGTGGTCGTAGCGGGGGCTTAGGGAATGAGCAGTTCTTC. Its protein is CASGRSGGLGNEQFF. The J gene is TRBJ2-1, the V gene TRBV12-5; 9 nucleotides line up with TRBD2. Unmatched junction bases numbered 9, after V lost 5 bases and J lost 7 bases. CDR3 length: 15 amino acids. CDR1 and CDR2 from the germline V gene are LGHNT and FRNRAP.

This rearrangement joins TRBV11-3 to TRBJ2-7, with 9 positions matching TRBD1. CDR1 is SGHNT, CDR2 YENEEA, per germline. Losses at the gene ends were 0 bases for V and 2 bases for J; bases not matched to a gene: 2. The CDR3 spans 15 residues. CDR3 bases: TGTGCCAGCAGCTTAGAGGGACAGGGTACCTACGAGCAGTACTTC. It translates to CASSLEGQGTYEQYF. Full variable domain (rest looked up from reference TRBV11-3 and TRBJ2-7): EAGVVQSPRYKIIEKKQPVAFWCNPISGHNTLYWYLQNLGQGPELLIRYENEEAVDDSQLPKDRFSAERLKGVDSTLKIQPAELGDSAVYLCASSLEGQGTYEQYFGPGTRLTVT.

This chain connects TRBV28 to TRBJ2-3; a possible D gene is TRBD1 (5 bases). CDR3 length: 14 amino acids. Trimming shortened V by 7 bases and J by 5 bases, and 16 bases separated the two germline ends. The germline V gene encodes CDR1 MDHEN and CDR2 SYDVKM. DNA of the CDR3: TGTGCCAGCATACCTGCAGGGTATCTAGATACGCAGTATTTT. Its protein is CASIPAGYLDTQYF.

J is TRBJ2-7 and V is TRBV9; 7 nucleotides align to TRBD1. Germline V gene data show CDR1 as SGDLS and CDR2 as YYNGEE. Unmatched junction bases numbered 8, after V lost 4 bases and J lost 7 bases. There are 13 residues in the CDR3. Written as DNA, the CDR3 is TGTGCCAGCAGCACGACGACAGGGCTTGAGCAGTACTTC. It specifies CASSTTTGLEQYF.

V gene TRBV24-1 combines with J gene TRBJ1-2, with D unresolved. The germline V gene has CDR1 KGHDR and CDR2 SFDVKD. V lost 3 bases and J lost 0, with 13 bases in between. The CDR3 has 16 amino acids. In DNA form, the CDR3 reads TGTGCCACCAGTGATGTATCGGCGGGGACTAACTATGGCTACACCTTC. Translated: CATSDVSAGTNYGYTF.

The chain has TRBV12-3 or TRBV12-4 and TRBJ1-2, with D perhaps matching TRBD1 (6 bases). V lost 10 bases, J lost 2 bases, and 14 bases lay in between. CDR3 length: 13 amino acids. CDR3 region: CATKSGQNYGYTF. The DNA for the CDR3 is TGTGCCACCAAATCTGGACAGAACTATGGCTACACCTTC.

The V and J genes are TRBV3-1 (or the pseudogene TRBV3-2) and TRBJ2-7; D call uncertain. Trimming shortened V by 2 bases and J by 6 bases, and 14 bases separated the two germline ends. This CDR3 comprises 14 residues. Germline lookup yields CDR1 LGHDT and CDR2 YNNKEL (reference sequence). CDR3 amino acids: CASSQSPMTTEQYF. The CDR3 DNA follows: TGTGCCAGCAGCCAAAGCCCCATGACAACCGAGCAGTACTTC.